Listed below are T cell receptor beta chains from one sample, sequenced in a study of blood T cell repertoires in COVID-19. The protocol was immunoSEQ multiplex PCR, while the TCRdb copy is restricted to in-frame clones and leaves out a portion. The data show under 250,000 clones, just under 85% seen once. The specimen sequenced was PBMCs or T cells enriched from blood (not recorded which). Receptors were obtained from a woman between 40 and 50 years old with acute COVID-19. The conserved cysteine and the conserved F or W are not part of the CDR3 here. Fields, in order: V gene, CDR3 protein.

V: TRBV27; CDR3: ASSFTQGIEY
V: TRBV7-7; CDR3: ASSLGTGVNNEQF
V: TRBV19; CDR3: ASRERTGSYNSPLH
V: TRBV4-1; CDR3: ASTRTGANYGYT
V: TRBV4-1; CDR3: ASSQGPDRRNQPQH
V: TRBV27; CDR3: ASSLLGERSYNEQF
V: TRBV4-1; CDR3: ASSHSNRDEQY
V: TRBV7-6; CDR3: ASSFGQGEQTQY
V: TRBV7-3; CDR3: ASSLVGRDGNTIY
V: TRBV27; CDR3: ASSRLGGLPPTEQF
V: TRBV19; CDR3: ASRIPGSAGNTQY
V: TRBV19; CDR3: ASKKGEEAKLF
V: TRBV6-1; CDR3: ASSDSGVRRETQY
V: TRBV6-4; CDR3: ASSSGGSADTQY
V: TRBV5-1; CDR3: ASSSTLQGSAGNTIY
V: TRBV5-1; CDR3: ASSSIYSTDTQY
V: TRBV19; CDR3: ASSLFRGPTGNQPQH
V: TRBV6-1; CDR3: ASSESRFEAF
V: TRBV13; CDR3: ASSFVAGELF
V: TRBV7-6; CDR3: ASSLPRWPQH
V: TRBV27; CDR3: ASSFVTGDITGELF
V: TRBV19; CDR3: ASSWGVGSNQPQH
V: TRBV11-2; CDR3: ASRREGPSEQY
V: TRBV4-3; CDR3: ASSQGLAGGPGGELF
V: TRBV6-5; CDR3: ASSKYSGETQY
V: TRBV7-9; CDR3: ASSLRAGANVLT
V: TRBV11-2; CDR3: ASSLNGDEQY
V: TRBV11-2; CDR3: ASSYRDRRFLGETQY
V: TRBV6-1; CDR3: ASSAQLGGGNTEAF
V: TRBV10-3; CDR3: AISDPGRGGTEAF
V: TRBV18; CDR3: ASSLPRHYTEAF
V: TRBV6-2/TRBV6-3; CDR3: ASSITYEQY
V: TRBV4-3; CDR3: ASSQETGAYYGYT
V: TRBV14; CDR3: ASSQPGLLNSPLH
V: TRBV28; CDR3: ASRPLAGETDTQY
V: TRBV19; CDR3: ASSRWAGGNQPQH
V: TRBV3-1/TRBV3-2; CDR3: ASTMGAGVNEQF
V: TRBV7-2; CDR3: ASSGQINQPQH
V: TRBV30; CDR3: AWSVQAGGNEQF
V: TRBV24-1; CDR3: ATSDPGTSGSYEQY
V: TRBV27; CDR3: ASSTFGAAYEQY
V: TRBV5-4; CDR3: ASSQDRGSYEQY
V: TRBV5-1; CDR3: ASNGQGSLNTEAF
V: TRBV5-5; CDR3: ASSLGRDGPYEQY
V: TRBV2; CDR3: ASREQGSSYEQY
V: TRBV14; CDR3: ASSQPGTGTYEQY
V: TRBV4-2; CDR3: ASSQVRDTYNEQF
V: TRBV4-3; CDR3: ASSAQGISGNTIY
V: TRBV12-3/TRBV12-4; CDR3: ASRRTGKAF
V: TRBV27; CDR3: ASSPGQGVYYGYT
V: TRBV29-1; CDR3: SVQRLGGQETQY
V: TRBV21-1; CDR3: ASKTTGTEAF
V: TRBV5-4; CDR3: ASSLVGREGSAGELF
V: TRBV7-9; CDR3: ASSDRDRVNTEAF
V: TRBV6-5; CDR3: ASRAGANYGYT
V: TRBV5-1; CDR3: ASSLVAGGSYNEQF
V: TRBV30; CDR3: AWSPGGTLYSNQPQH
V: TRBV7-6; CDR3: ASSSNRGEAF